Sequencing of this TCR beta chain was carried out in a study of CD4 T cells in relation to SARS-CoV-2 and coronaviruses (dated by TCRdb to the early 2020s). About the investigation overall: In the ViraFEST assay, PBMCs were cultured with antigen for approximately 11 days, after which TCR beta CDR3s were sequenced to identify antigen-specific clonal expansions. Shared crossreactive spike epitopes were mapped to their HLA restriction using patient-derived lymphoblastoid cell lines. Expansion assays from other donors in the study were sequenced with a different, Illumina-based TCR-beta assay. The Adaptive Biotechnologies TCR-sequencing kit was used to sequence samples from a few pre-COVID donors and the naive versus memory experiments, whereas other data were Illumina-based. An HIV-1 Nef peptide pool or a culture without peptide was used as the negative reference condition. The study assessed, at the TCR clonotype level, memory CD4+ T cell crossreactivity between SARS-CoV-2 and common cold coronavirus spike proteins.

Library preparation employed the immunoSEQ multiplex PCR assay. The authors processed their data as follows. During preprocessing, nonproductive sequences were discarded, as were any CDR3s that did not begin with C, did not end with F or W, or were shorter than 7 amino acids. Antigen-specific clonotypes were called with the MANAFEST web app, based on expansion relative to reference and other culture wells. To be counted as positive, a clone had to show significant expansion compared with the reference culture, at an FDR below 0.05, in 2 of 3 replicate wells. To be called positive, a clone also had to show significant expansion compared with every other tandem well and an odds ratio greater than 5. Pairwise Levenshtein distance, computed with the stringdist R package after three terminal residues were trimmed from each end, was used as the measure of CDR3 homology. Imported from immuneACCESS, the table was reduced by TCRdb to in-frame sequences with V and J called. These copies leave out some clones; in studies compared against another copy, an unresolved V gene accounts for under half, and the cause of the remainder is not known. D and trimming come from the DNA, and the V and J calls and clone size come from that table. This sample lists 20,000 to 25,000 clones; more than 65% were detected once. The ten largest clones represent 15% to 20% of the sample.

CD4+ T cells from unexposed donors were collected before the COVID-19 pandemic (2011-2018). After less than 13 days of culture, CD4+ T cells were isolated with the EasySep CD4+ T cell isolation kit. As far as cell numbers permitted, CD4+ T cells from unexposed donors were tested for reactivity against SARS-CoV-2 S and N as well as four spike pools from common cold coronaviruses. PBMCs were cultured at two million per well in IMDM supplemented with roughly 5% human AB serum and 8 to 10 IU/ml IL-2. Half of the culture medium was replaced with fresh IL-2-containing medium on days 3 and 7. Triplicate replicate wells were generally used for each peptide culture condition. The leukapheresis product for the unexposed donors was obtained through commercial purchase. Ficoll-Paque PLUS gradient centrifugation was used to isolate PBMCs from either whole blood or leukapheresis product. PBMCs were either cryopreserved at -140°C or used fresh in the expansion assay. The QIAamp Micro DNA Kit was used to extract genomic DNA from the CD4+ T cells.

The CDR3 numbers 15 residues from cysteine through phenylalanine. The DNA shown is the 45-base CDR3, in frame from base 1. For CDR1 and CDR2, the germline V gene lists SQVTM and ANQGSEA. V drops 0 bases and J drops 7 bases, leaving 18 bases in between. Of note for this clone: Its antigen is still unknown. The input lacks base qualities; no much larger clone sits a single base away.

Points the paper makes about the study in general: Crossreactivity analysis centred on spike protein, so crossreactivity against other viral proteins was not assessed. The study was constrained by small numbers of patients and of tested TCRs. Roughly 70% of donors had memory CD4+ clonotypes that crossrecognized SARS-CoV-2 and at least one common cold coronavirus spike. Significantly weaker SARS-CoV-2-driven expansion was shown by crossreactive clones than by monoreactive clones, consistent with antigenic imprinting. No donor contributed both pre-pandemic and post-infection samples, which limited tracing the source of pre-existing responses.

Material: CD4+ T cells from PBMCs, cultured in vitro. The receptor was isolated from a human donor in good health. The chain is made from TRBV29-1 and TRBJ1-1; tentative D gene TRBD1, with 6 bases matching. The DNA sequence is given as TGCAGCGTTGAAGAGTGGGGGGCGGGGATCAATGAAGCTTTCTTT. It codes for CSVEEWGAGINEAFF.